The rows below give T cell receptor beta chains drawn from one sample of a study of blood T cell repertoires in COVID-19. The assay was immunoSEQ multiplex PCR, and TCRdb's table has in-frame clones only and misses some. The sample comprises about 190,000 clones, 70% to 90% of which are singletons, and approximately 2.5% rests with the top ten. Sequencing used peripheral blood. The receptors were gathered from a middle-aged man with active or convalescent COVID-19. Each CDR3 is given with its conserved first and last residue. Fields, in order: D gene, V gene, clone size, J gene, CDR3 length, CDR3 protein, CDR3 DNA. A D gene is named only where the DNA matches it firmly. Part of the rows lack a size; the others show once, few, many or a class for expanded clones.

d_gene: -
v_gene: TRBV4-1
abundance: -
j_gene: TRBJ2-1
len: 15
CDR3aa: CASSRSPSSYNEQFF
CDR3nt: TGCGCCAGCAGCCGTAGCCCCAGCTCCTACAATGAGCAGTTCTTC

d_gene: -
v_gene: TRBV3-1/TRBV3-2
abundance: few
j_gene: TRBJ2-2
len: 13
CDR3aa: CASSQTETGELFF
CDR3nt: TGTGCCAGCAGCCAGACAGAGACCGGGGAGCTGTTTTTT

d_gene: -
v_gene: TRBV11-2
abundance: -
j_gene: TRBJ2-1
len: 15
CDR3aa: CASSLDGGTYNEQFF
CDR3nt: TGTGCCAGCAGCTTAGATGGGGGGACCTACAATGAGCAGTTCTTC

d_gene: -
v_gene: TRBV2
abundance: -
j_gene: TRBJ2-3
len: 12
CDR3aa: CASSEVEDTQYF
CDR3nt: TGTGCCAGCAGTGAGGTGGAGGATACGCAGTATTTT

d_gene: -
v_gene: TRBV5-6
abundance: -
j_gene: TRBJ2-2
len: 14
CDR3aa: CASSGLGNTGELFF
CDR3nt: TGTGCCAGCAGCGGACTTGGCAACACCGGGGAGCTGTTTTTT

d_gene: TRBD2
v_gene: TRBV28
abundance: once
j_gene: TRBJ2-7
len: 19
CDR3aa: CASSSHTAGLAGEEYEQYF
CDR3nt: TGTGCCAGCAGTTCACACACCGCCGGACTAGCGGGGGAGGAATACGAGCAGTACTTC

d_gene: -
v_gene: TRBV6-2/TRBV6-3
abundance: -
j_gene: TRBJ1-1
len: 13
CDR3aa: CASSYERGTEAFF
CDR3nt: TGTGCCAGCAGTTACGAGCGGGGGACTGAAGCTTTCTTT

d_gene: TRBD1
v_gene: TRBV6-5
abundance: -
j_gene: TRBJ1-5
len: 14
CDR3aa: CASRLGTGMQPQHF
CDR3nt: TGTGCCAGCAGGCTAGGGACAGGGATGCAGCCCCAGCATTTT

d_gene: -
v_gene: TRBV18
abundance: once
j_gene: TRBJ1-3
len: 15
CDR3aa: CASSPSSASGNTIYF
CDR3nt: TGTGCCAGCTCACCATCCAGTGCCTCTGGAAACACCATATATTTT

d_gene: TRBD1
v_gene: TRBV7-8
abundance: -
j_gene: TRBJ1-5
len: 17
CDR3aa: CASSLKGLTGINQPQHF
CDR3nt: TGTGCCAGCAGCTTAAAGGGTTTGACAGGGATCAATCAGCCCCAGCATTTT

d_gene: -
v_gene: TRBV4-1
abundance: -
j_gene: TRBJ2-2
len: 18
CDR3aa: CASSQGRLAPTNTGELFF
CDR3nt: TGCGCCAGCAGCCAGGGCAGGCTTGCCCCGACGAACACCGGGGAGCTGTTTTTT

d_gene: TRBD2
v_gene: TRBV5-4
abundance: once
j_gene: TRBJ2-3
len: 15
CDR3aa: CASREAGGRVDTQYF
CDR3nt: TGTGCCAGCAGGGAAGCGGGGGGGCGGGTAGATACGCAGTATTTT

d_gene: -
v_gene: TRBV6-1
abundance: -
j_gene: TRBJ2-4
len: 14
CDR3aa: CASSERTVGDIQYF
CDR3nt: TGTGCCAGCAGTGAACGGACAGTTGGGGACATTCAGTACTTC

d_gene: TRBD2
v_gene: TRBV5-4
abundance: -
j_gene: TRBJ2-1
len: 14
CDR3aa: CASSAGTSEEEQFF
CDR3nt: TGTGCCAGCAGCGCCGGGACTAGCGAAGAAGAGCAGTTCTTC

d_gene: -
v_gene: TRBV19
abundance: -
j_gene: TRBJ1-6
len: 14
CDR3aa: CASKAEVYNSPLHF
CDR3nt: TGTGCCAGTAAAGCGGAGGTCTATAATTCACCCCTCCACTTT

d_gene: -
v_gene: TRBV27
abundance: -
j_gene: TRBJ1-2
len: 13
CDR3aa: CASSFKGGNGYTF
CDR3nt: TGTGCCAGCAGTTTTAAGGGAGGTAATGGCTACACCTTC

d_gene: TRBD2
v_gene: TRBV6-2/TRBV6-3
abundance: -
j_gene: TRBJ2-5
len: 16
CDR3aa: CATSPSGGSYQETQYF
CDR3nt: TGTGCCACCAGCCCTAGCGGGGGGTCGTACCAAGAGACCCAGTACTTC

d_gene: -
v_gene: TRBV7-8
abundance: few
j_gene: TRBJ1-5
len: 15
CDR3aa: CASSPGGAGVQPQHF
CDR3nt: TGTGCCAGCAGCCCCGGTGGGGCAGGGGTTCAGCCCCAGCATTTT

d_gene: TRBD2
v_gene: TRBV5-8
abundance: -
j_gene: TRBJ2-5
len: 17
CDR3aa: CASSEGLVAGFGETQYF
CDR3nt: TGTGCCAGCAGCGAGGGTTTGGTAGCGGGGTTTGGGGAGACCCAGTACTTC

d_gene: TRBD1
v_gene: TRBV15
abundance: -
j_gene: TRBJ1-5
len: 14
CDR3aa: CATSQDRDYQAQHF
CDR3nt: TGTGCCACCAGTCAGGACAGGGACTATCAGGCCCAGCATTTT

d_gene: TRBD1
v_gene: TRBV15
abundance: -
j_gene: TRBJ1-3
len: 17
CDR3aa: CATSRATGTGNGNTIYF
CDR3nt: TGTGCCACCAGCAGAGCGACCGGGACAGGGAATGGAAACACCATATATTTT

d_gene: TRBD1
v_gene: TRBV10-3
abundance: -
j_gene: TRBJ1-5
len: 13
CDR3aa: CAIRQGADQPQHF
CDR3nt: TGTGCCATCAGACAGGGGGCCGATCAGCCCCAGCATTTT

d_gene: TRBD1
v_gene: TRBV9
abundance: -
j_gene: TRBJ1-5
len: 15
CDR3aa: CASSRTGGEDQPQHF
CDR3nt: TGTGCCAGCAGCCGGACAGGGGGGGAGGATCAGCCCCAGCATTTT

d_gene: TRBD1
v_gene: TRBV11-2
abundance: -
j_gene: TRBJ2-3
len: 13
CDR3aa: CASSLQGADTQYF
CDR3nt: TGTGCCAGCAGCTTACAGGGGGCAGATACGCAGTATTTT

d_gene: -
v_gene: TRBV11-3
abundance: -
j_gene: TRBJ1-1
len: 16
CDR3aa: CASSSLIRGGGPEAFF
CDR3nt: TGTGCCAGCAGCTCTCTGATCCGTGGCGGGGGGCCAGAAGCTTTCTTT

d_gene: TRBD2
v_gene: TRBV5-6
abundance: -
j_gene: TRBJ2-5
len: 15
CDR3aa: CASSSTGGWGETQYF
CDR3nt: TGTGCCAGCAGCTCCACCGGGGGGTGGGGAGAGACCCAGTACTTC

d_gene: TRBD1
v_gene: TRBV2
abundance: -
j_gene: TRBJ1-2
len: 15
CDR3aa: CASSTTGTASYGYTF
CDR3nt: TGTGCCAGCAGTACCACCGGGACAGCCAGCTATGGCTACACCTTC

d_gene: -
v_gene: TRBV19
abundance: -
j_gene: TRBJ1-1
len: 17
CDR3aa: CASSSGWPRRMNTEAFF
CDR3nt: TGTGCCAGTAGTAGCGGGTGGCCCAGGAGGATGAACACTGAAGCTTTCTTT

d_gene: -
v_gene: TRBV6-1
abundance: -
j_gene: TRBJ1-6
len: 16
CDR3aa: CASSVDHSFDNSPLHF
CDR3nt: TGTGCCAGCAGTGTAGACCACAGCTTCGACAATTCACCCCTCCACTTT

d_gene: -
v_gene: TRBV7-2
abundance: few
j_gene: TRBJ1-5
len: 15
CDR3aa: CASSLGWGGNQPQHF
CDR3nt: TGTGCCAGCAGCTTAGGATGGGGGGGGAATCAGCCCCAGCATTTT

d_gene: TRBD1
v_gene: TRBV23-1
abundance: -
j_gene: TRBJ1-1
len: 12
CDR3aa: CASRTRDSKAFF
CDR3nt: TGCGCCAGCCGAACCCGGGACAGCAAAGCTTTCTTT

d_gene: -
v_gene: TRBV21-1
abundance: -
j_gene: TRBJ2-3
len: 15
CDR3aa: CASKDPGLATDTQYF
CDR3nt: TGTGCCAGCAAAGATCCGGGACTAGCCACAGATACGCAGTATTTT

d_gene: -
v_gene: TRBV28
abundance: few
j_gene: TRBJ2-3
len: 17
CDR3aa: CASTPGIPTPITDTQYF
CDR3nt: TGTGCCAGCACCCCAGGGATCCCTACTCCGATCACAGATACGCAGTATTTT

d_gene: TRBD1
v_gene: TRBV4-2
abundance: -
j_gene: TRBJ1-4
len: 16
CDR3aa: CASSQWDRDRGSRLFF
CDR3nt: TGTGCCAGCAGCCAGTGGGACAGGGACAGGGGTTCAAGACTGTTTTTT

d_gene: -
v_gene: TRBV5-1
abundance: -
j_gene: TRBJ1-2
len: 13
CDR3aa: CASSPMDFDGYTF
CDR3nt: TGCGCCAGCAGCCCAATGGACTTTGATGGCTACACCTTC

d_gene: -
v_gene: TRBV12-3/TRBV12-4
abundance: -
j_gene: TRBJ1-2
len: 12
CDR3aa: CASSAANYGYTF
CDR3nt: TGTGCCAGCAGTGCAGCTAACTATGGCTACACCTTC

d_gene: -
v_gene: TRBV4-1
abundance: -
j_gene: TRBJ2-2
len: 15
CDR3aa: CASSPGVRNTGELFF
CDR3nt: TGCGCCAGCAGCCCAGGGGTACGTAACACCGGGGAGCTGTTTTTT

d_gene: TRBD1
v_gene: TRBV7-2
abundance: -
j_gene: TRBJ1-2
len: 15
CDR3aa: CASSITGTGDYGYTF
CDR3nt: TGTGCCAGCAGCATAACCGGGACAGGGGACTATGGCTACACCTTC

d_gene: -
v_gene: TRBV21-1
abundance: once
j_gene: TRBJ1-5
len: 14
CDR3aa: CALGPWAGNRPQHF
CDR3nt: TGTGCCCTTGGTCCATGGGCAGGCAATCGGCCCCAGCATTTT

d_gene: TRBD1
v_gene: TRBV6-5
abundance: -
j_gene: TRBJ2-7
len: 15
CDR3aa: CASRPGQGADYEQYF
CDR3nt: TGTGCCAGCCGTCCGGGACAGGGAGCAGACTACGAGCAGTACTTC

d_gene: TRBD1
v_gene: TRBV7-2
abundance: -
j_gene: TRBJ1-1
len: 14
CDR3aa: CASSPRDSNTEAFF
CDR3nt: TGTGCCAGCAGCCCCCGGGACAGCAACACTGAAGCTTTCTTT